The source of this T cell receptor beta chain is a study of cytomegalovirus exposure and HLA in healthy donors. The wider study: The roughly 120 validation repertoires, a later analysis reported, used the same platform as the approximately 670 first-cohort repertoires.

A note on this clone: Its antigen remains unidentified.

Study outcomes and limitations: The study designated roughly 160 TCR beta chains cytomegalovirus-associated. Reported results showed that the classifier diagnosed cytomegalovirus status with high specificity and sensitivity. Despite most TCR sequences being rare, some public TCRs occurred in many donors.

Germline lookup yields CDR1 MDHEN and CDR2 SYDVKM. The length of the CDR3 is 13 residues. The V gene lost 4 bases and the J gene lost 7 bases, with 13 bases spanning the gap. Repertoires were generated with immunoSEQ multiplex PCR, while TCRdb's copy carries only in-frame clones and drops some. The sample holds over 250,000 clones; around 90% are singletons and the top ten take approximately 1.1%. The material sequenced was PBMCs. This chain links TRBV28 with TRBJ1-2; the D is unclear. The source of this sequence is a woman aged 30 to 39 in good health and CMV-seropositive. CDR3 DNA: TGTGCCAGCAGTTGGGTCCGGGGAGTTGGCTACACCTTC. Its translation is CASSWVRGVGYTF.